This T cell receptor (beta chain) was obtained from a study of T cell repertoires in cytomegalovirus infection. There are a few counts of this clonotype. This CDR3 is 12 amino acids long. V was cut by 5 bases and J by 8 bases, with 10 bases left in between. Germline assignment: CDR1 MNHEY and CDR2 SVGEGT. TCRdb redid the calling of the reads with MiXCR, one entry per CDR3 protein. The data hold 180,000 or so distinct CDR3 sequences, with approximately 18% observed a single time. What was sequenced was CD8+ T cells from PBMCs. The sequence was obtained from a human donor in good health (CMV status not recorded). Some clones in this sample may be carry-over from other donors' samples. The chain couples TRBV6-2 or TRBV6-3 to TRBJ2-1; D perhaps matches TRBD2 (5 bases). The CDR3 coding sequence is TGTGCCAGCAGTCTAGACGGGGATGAGCAGTTCTTC. As protein: CASSLDGDEQFF.